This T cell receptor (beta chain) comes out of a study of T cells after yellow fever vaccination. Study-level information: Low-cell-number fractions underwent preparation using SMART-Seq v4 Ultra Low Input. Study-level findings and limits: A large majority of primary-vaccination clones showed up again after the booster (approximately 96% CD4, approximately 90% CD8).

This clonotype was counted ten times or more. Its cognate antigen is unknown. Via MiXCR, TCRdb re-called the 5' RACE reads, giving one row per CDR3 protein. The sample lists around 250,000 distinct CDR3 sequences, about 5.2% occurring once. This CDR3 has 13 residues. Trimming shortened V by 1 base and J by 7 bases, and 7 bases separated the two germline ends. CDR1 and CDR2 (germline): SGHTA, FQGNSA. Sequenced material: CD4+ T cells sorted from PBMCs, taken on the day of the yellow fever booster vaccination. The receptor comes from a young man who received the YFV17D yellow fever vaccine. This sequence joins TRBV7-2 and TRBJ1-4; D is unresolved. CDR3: CASSLVNGEKLFF. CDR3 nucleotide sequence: TGTGCCAGCAGCTTAGTTAACGGTGAAAAACTGTTTTTT. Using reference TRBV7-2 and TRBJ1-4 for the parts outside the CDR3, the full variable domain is GAGVSQSPSNKVTEKGKDVELRCDPISGHTALYWYRQSLGQGLEFLIYFQGNSAPDKSGLPSDRFSAERTGGSVSTLTIQRTQQEDSAVYLCASSLVNGEKLFFGSGTQLSVL.